A selection of T cell receptor beta chains follows, all from one sample in a study of PD-L1 blockade in urothelial cancer. Assay used: immunoSEQ multiplex PCR; TCRdb lists only in-frame clones, some missing. This table holds approximately 48,000 clones, 60% to 85% found once. Source: PBMCs, taken around atezolizumab (anti-PD-L1) treatment. Receptors were obtained from a man in his 70s with urothelial cancer. Each CDR3 is given with its conserved first and last residue. The order of the fields is clone size, J gene, V gene, D gene, CDR3 protein, CDR3 DNA. The D gene is left open where the match is weak. Rows give clone size only sometimes, using once, few, many, or a class for an expanded clone.

>.|TRBJ1-2|TRBV4-1|TRBD1
CASSQDWGTGIGYGYTF
TGCGCCAGCAGCCAAGATTGGGGGACAGGGATCGGCTATGGCTACACCTTC
>.|TRBJ1-1|TRBV10-1|.
CASSHREITEAFF
TGCGCCAGCAGTCACAGGGAAATCACTGAAGCTTTCTTT
>.|TRBJ1-1|TRBV28|.
CASRRLGGLYTEAFF
TGTGCCAGCCGAAGATTGGGGGGGTTGTACACTGAAGCTTTCTTT
>.|TRBJ1-2|TRBV7-2|.
CASSPTGLGGYTF
TGTGCCAGCAGCCCCACAGGGTTGGGGGGCTACACCTTC
>.|TRBJ2-1|TRBV5-8|TRBD2
CASSLRSGSTHNEQFF
TGTGCCAGCAGCCTACGAAGCGGGAGTACCCACAATGAGCAGTTCTTC
>.|TRBJ2-5|TRBV15|.
CATSREGTGRETQYF
TGTGCCACCAGCAGAGAGGGAACAGGGCGGGAGACCCAGTACTTC
>.|TRBJ1-1|TRBV28|TRBD1
CASSPPGQGARAGAFF
TGTGCCAGCAGTCCTCCGGGACAGGGGGCCAGGGCGGGAGCTTTCTTT
>.|TRBJ1-3|TRBV5-4|.
CASSLQGLVNTIYF
TGTGCCAGCAGCTTGCAGGGTTTGGTAAACACCATATATTTT
>.|TRBJ1-2|TRBV30|.
CAWSVGGGNYGYTF
TGTGCCTGGAGCGTCGGGGGGGGTAACTATGGCTACACCTTC
>.|TRBJ2-7|TRBV30|TRBD2
CAWSVPGTSSYEQYF
TGTGCCTGGAGTGTACCCGGGACTAGCTCCTACGAGCAGTACTTC
>few|TRBJ1-3|TRBV5-1|TRBD1
CASSLGTGSDTIYF
TGCGCCAGCAGCCTCGGGACAGGGAGCGACACCATATATTTT
>many|TRBJ1-4|TRBV19|.
CASSIPLNEKLFF
TGTGCCAGTAGTATCCCATTGAATGAAAAACTGTTTTTT
>.|TRBJ2-1|TRBV5-4|TRBD1
CASSLPPGTGINEQFF
TGTGCCAGCAGCCTTCCCCCCGGGACAGGGATCAATGAGCAGTTCTTC
>.|TRBJ2-1|TRBV2|TRBD1
CASCSDRPQDNEQFF
TGTGCCAGCTGCTCGGACAGGCCACAAGACAATGAGCAGTTCTTC
>.|TRBJ1-5|TRBV7-6|.
CASSVTGSPNQPQHF
TGTGCCAGCAGCGTAACAGGGTCCCCCAATCAGCCCCAGCATTTT
>.|TRBJ1-5|TRBV19|.
CASNQGNQPQHF
TGTGCCAGCAATCAGGGAAATCAGCCCCAGCATTTT
>once|TRBJ1-1|TRBV6-5|TRBD1
CASTINRGFSSEAFF
TGTGCCAGCACTATTAACAGGGGGTTTAGCTCTGAAGCTTTCTTT
>.|TRBJ2-5|TRBV5-1|TRBD2
CASSPGLADQETQYF
TGCGCCAGCAGCCCGGGACTAGCGGATCAAGAGACCCAGTACTTC
>.|TRBJ2-5|TRBV7-2|.
CASSFQSDGETQYF
TGTGCCAGCAGCTTCCAGAGTGACGGGGAGACCCAGTACTTC
>.|TRBJ2-1|TRBV6-1|TRBD2
CASSPEREAFYEQFF
TGTGCCAGCAGCCCCGAGCGGGAGGCCTTCTATGAGCAGTTCTTC
>.|TRBJ2-3|TRBV5-4|.
CASSLDFFSTDTQYF
TGTGCCAGCAGCTTGGACTTCTTTAGCACAGATACGCAGTATTTT
>.|TRBJ2-3|TRBV5-1|.
CASSPSGTDTQYF
TGCGCCAGCAGCCCCTCAGGGACAGATACGCAGTATTTT
>.|TRBJ1-2|TRBV5-1|.
CASSSPEGGSGYGYTF
TGCGCCAGCAGCTCCCCGGAGGGAGGGTCGGGCTATGGCTACACCTTC
>.|TRBJ2-1|TRBV7-7|TRBD2
CASSFGREARNEQFF
TGTGCTAGCAGCTTCGGACGGGAGGCGAGGAATGAGCAGTTCTTC
>.|TRBJ2-5|TRBV5-1|.
CASSGLAATRETQYF
TGCGCCAGCAGCGGGTTGGCGGCTACTCGTGAGACCCAGTACTTC
>.|TRBJ2-3|TRBV19|TRBD2
CASSSLAEDTQYF
TGTGCCAGTAGTAGTCTAGCGGAAGATACGCAGTATTTT
>few|TRBJ2-7|TRBV10-3|TRBD2
CAISELKREGREQYF
TGTGCCATCAGTGAGTTAAAGCGGGAGGGCCGCGAGCAGTACTTC
>.|TRBJ2-7|TRBV4-1|.
CASSQEIAASSYEQYF
TGCGCCAGCAGCCAAGAGATAGCGGCAAGTTCCTACGAGCAGTACTTC
>.|TRBJ1-3|TRBV18|.
CASSPTRRSGNTIYF
TGTGCCAGCTCACCCACGCGGCGCTCTGGAAACACCATATATTTT
>.|TRBJ2-5|TRBV5-1|.
CASSLDSQETQYF
TGCGCCAGCAGCTTGGACAGCCAAGAGACCCAGTACTTC
>.|TRBJ1-1|TRBV19|TRBD1
CASKNRGPTEAFF
TGTGCCAGTAAAAACAGGGGGCCCACTGAAGCTTTCTTT
>medium-sized|TRBJ1-1|TRBV15|.
CATSFTGNTEAFF
TGTGCCACCAGCTTCACAGGGAACACTGAAGCTTTCTTT
>.|TRBJ2-1|TRBV15|TRBD2
CAPPGLAESRTGEQFF
TGTGCTCCCCCGGGACTAGCGGAATCACGGACCGGTGAGCAGTTCTTC
>.|TRBJ1-2|TRBV27|.
CASSNGGYGYTF
TGTGCCAGCAGTAACGGGGGCTATGGCTACACCTTC
>few|TRBJ1-2|TRBV27|.
CASSFRVNYGYTF
TGTGCCAGCAGTTTCAGGGTAAACTATGGCTACACCTTC
>.|TRBJ1-4|TRBV18|.
CASSPFAGNEKLFF
TGTGCCAGCTCACCTTTCGCAGGGAATGAAAAACTGTTTTTT
>.|TRBJ1-4|TRBV7-2|.
CASSSNPGRIGEKLFF
TGTGCCAGCAGCTCAAACCCCGGCAGGATTGGAGAAAAACTGTTTTTT
>.|TRBJ2-7|TRBV6-5|.
CASSLIRGSYEQYF
TGTGCCAGTTCCCTTATACGGGGCTCCTACGAGCAGTACTTC
>few|TRBJ1-2|TRBV10-3|TRBD1
CAISSVTVGTGGGYGYTF
TGTGCCATCAGCAGCGTAACCGTGGGGACAGGGGGCGGCTATGGCTACACCTTC
>.|TRBJ1-1|TRBV18|.
CASSPPQANTEAFF
TGTGCCAGCTCACCACCTCAGGCGAACACTGAAGCTTTCTTT
>.|TRBJ2-7|TRBV28|.
CASSLLGGPLYEQYF
TGTGCCAGCAGCCTCCTGGGGGGGCCCCTCTACGAGCAGTACTTC
>.|TRBJ1-1|TRBV6-5|TRBD1
CAISDRARTEAFF
TGTGCCATCTCAGACAGGGCTCGCACTGAAGCTTTCTTT
>few|TRBJ2-5|TRBV30|.
CAWRAQGDRETQYF
TGTGCCTGGAGGGCTCAGGGTGATAGGGAGACCCAGTACTTC
>.|TRBJ2-7|TRBV28|TRBD2
CASSLYNSGPNPYEQYF
TGTGCCAGCAGTTTATATAATAGCGGGCCTAATCCTTACGAGCAGTACTTC
>.|TRBJ2-5|TRBV13|TRBD1
CASSLGGGTGEETQYF
TGTGCCAGCAGCTTAGGTGGGGGGACAGGGGAGGAGACCCAGTACTTC
>.|TRBJ2-5|TRBV7-2|TRBD2
CASSLGLAGVSETQYF
TGTGCCAGCAGCCTGGGACTAGCGGGAGTCTCAGAGACCCAGTACTTC
>once|TRBJ2-2|TRBV7-3|.
CASSQRGGLNTGELFF
TGTGCCAGCAGCCAACGGGGTGGTCTGAACACCGGGGAGCTGTTTTTT
>.|TRBJ1-2|TRBV30|.
CAWTHVQGWTGYTF
TGTGCCTGGACCCATGTGCAGGGGTGGACTGGCTACACCTTC
>once|TRBJ1-2|TRBV19|.
CASSLTTLSNYGYTF
TGTGCCAGTAGTCTTACGACACTTTCAAACTATGGCTACACCTTC
>.|TRBJ2-7|TRBV2|TRBD1
CASDNTGGTYEQYF
TGTGCCAGCGACAATACAGGGGGAACCTACGAGCAGTACTTC
>.|TRBJ1-1|TRBV5-1|.
CASRAGEFSTEAFF
TGCGCCAGCCGGGCAGGGGAATTTTCCACTGAAGCTTTCTTT
>.|TRBJ2-5|TRBV15|.
CATSRDRREETQYF
TGTGCCACCAGCAGAGATCGAAGGGAGGAGACCCAGTACTTC
>.|TRBJ2-5|TRBV6-5|TRBD2
CASSRGGEGTQYF
TGTGCCAGCTCAAGGGGCGGGGAGGGGACCCAGTACTTC
>.|TRBJ1-3|TRBV5-1|.
CASSPQVSGNTIYF
TGCGCCAGCAGCCCCCAGGTCTCTGGAAACACCATATATTTT
>.|TRBJ2-1|TRBV5-4|.
CASSLVGLKEQFF
TGTGCCAGCAGCTTGGTAGGACTAAAAGAGCAGTTCTTC
>.|TRBJ1-1|TRBV28|.
CASSSSTGSLNTEAFF
.
>.|TRBJ1-2|TRBV10-3|TRBD1
CAISGGSGQGANYGYTF
TGTGCCATCAGTGGGGGATCTGGACAGGGCGCTAACTATGGCTACACCTTC
>.|TRBJ2-1|TRBV2|TRBD2
CASSGTSYTNEQFF
TGTGCCAGTTCCGGGACTAGCTATACAAATGAGCAGTTCTTC
>.|TRBJ1-4|TRBV2|TRBD1
CASSWTGTGSEKLFF
TGTGCCAGCAGTTGGACCGGGACAGGGAGCGAAAAACTGTTTTTT